The rows below give T cell receptor beta chains drawn from one sample of a study of radiation and T cells in renal cell carcinoma. Clones were read by immunoSEQ multiplex PCR, and TCRdb kept only the in-frame ones, dropping some. The table lists more than 120,000 clones, 70% to 90% of them singletons. This specimen consisted of blood, obtained from a patient whose treatment included radiotherapy and nephrectomy. The receptors originated from a woman aged 50 to 60 with renal cell carcinoma. Each CDR3 is given with its conserved first and last residue. The D gene is left open where the match is weak. Only part of the rows carry a size: once, few, many, or a class if the clone is expanded.

j_gene | v_gene | abundance | d_gene | CDR3nt | CDR3aa
TRBJ2-7 | TRBV4-1 | . | TRBD2 | TGCGCCAGCAGCCAAGGACTAGCCCACTACGAGCAGTACTTC | CASSQGLAHYEQYF
TRBJ1-5 | TRBV4-1 | . | . | TGCGCCAGCAGCCAAGATTTGAATCAGCCCCAGCATTTT | CASSQDLNQPQHF
TRBJ2-3 | TRBV12-5 | . | . | TGTGCTAGTGGTTTGGCCGGGGGCACAGATACGCAGTATTTT | CASGLAGGTDTQYF
TRBJ2-1 | TRBV5-4 | . | . | TGTGCCAGCAGCTCTGGTCACGCCCAGACTAACAATGAGCAGTTCTTC | CASSSGHAQTNNEQFF
TRBJ1-1 | TRBV4-2 | . | . | TGTGCCAGCAGCCAACCCGGGGGAAGCCGCACTGAAGCTTTCTTT | CASSQPGGSRTEAFF
TRBJ1-2 | TRBV6-6 | . | . | TGTGCCAGCAGTGACGGACAGAACTATGGCTACACCTTC | CASSDGQNYGYTF
TRBJ2-7 | TRBV18 | . | . | TGTGCCAGCTCACCACATCAAGCAGGGATCCCCTCCTACGAGCAGTACTTC | CASSPHQAGIPSYEQYF
TRBJ2-7 | TRBV5-1 | . | . | TGCGCCAGCAGCTTGGCCCAAACCCGGGACGGCTACGAGCAGTACTTC | CASSLAQTRDGYEQYF
TRBJ2-2 | TRBV27 | . | . | TGTGCCAGCAGCCGGGTCCTCACCGGGGAGCTGTTTTTT | CASSRVLTGELFF
TRBJ1-1 | TRBV5-1 | . | . | TGCGCCAGCCAGACCGGGACGGCTAACACTGAAGCTTTCTTT | CASQTGTANTEAFF
TRBJ2-2 | TRBV7-9 | . | TRBD2 | TGTGCCAGCAGCTCACTAGCGGGGGGCCCGGTTACCGGGGAGCTGTTTTTT | CASSSLAGGPVTGELFF
TRBJ1-2 | TRBV28 | once | . | TGTGCCAGCACCCTAGCGGGAAGAGCTAACTATGGCTACACCTTC | CASTLAGRANYGYTF
TRBJ2-5 | TRBV5-6 | . | TRBD2 | TGTGCCAGCAGCTTATTAGCGGGTGGGACCCAGTACTTC | CASSLLAGGTQYF
TRBJ2-7 | TRBV7-9 | . | TRBD1 | TGTGCCAGCAGCTTAGCGGGTGGGACAGCCTACGAGCAGTACTTC | CASSLAGGTAYEQYF
TRBJ2-7 | TRBV6-5 | . | . | TGTGCCAGCAGTTTCCGGGGTCCCTACGAGCAGTACTTC | CASSFRGPYEQYF
TRBJ1-5 | TRBV7-9 | . | . | TGTGCCAGCAGCTTAGTGGATCAGCCCCAGCATTTT | CASSLVDQPQHF
TRBJ1-1 | TRBV29-1 | . | . | TGCAGCGCAACCTATTCAGGGGCCGCTGAAGCTTTCTTT | CSATYSGAAEAFF
TRBJ2-1 | TRBV6-5 | few | . | TGTGCCAGCAGTCCGAACACCGCCTCCTACAATGAGCAGTTCTTC | CASSPNTASYNEQFF
TRBJ2-2 | TRBV5-1 | . | . | TGCGCCAGCAGCCTAGACATTCTACCTAACACCGGGGAGCTGTTTTTT | CASSLDILPNTGELFF
TRBJ1-6 | TRBV5-1 | . | . | TGCGCCAGCAGCTCGGAGGGGCAGGGAACACCCCTCCACTTT | CASSSEGQGTPLHF
TRBJ1-5 | TRBV5-1 | . | TRBD1 | TGCGCCAGCAGCCTCGGCGGGACAGGGGGTCAGCCCCAGCATTTT | CASSLGGTGGQPQHF
TRBJ1-1 | TRBV6-6 | . | TRBD1 | TGTGCCAGCAGGACGGGACAGACAAACACTGAAGCTTTCTTT | CASRTGQTNTEAFF
TRBJ1-2 | TRBV2 | . | . | TGTGCCAGCAGCACTGACGGGTTAAATGGCTACACCTTC | CASSTDGLNGYTF
TRBJ1-4 | TRBV5-6 | . | . | TGTGCCAGCAGCTTGGATACGATAAGTGAAAAACTGTTTTTT | CASSLDTISEKLFF
TRBJ2-2 | TRBV5-1 | . | TRBD1 | TGCGCCAGCAGCACCCACCCGACAGGGGTCACCGGGGAGCTGTTTTTT | CASSTHPTGVTGELFF
TRBJ2-7 | TRBV4-3 | . | TRBD1 | TGCGCCAGCAGCCCCGGGACAGGGGGCGTCGGGCAGTACTTC | CASSPGTGGVGQYF
TRBJ2-6 | TRBV28 | . | . | TGTGCCAGCAGCCGAGGGGCTGGGGCCAACGTCCTGACTTTC | CASSRGAGANVLTF
TRBJ1-1 | TRBV9 | . | TRBD1 | TGTGCCAGCAGCGTGTCAAAGGGGGCGCTTCTTTCTGAAGCTTTCTTT | CASSVSKGALLSEAFF
TRBJ1-1 | TRBV28 | . | . | TGTGCCAGCATTTTCGGGGGATTGATCACTGAAGCTTTCTTT | CASIFGGLITEAFF
TRBJ2-7 | TRBV5-6 | . | . | TGTGCCAGCAGCTTGAGAAGGCTCGAACTCACCCAGGGGGAGCAGTACTTC | CASSLRRLELTQGEQYF
TRBJ2-5 | TRBV5-1 | . | TRBD2 | TGCGCCAGCAGCTTGGATCCTAGCGGGGTGGAGACCCAGTACTTC | CASSLDPSGVETQYF
TRBJ1-5 | TRBV6-6 | . | . | TGTGCCAGCAGTCCCGGAGAATTCAATCAGCCCCAGCATTTT | CASSPGEFNQPQHF
TRBJ1-1 | TRBV18 | . | . | TGTGCCAGCTCAGGGGACACCAGGAGTACTGAAGCTTTCTTT | CASSGDTRSTEAFF
TRBJ1-6 | TRBV7-1 | . | . | TGTGCCAGCAGCTTACAGGGTAGCTCCTATAATTCACCCCTCCACTTT | CASSLQGSSYNSPLHF
TRBJ2-7 | TRBV6-4 | . | TRBD1 | TGTGCCAGCAGTGAATCGACAGGGGCTCCCCTGGGGGAGCAGTACTTC | CASSESTGAPLGEQYF
TRBJ1-2 | TRBV5-1 | . | . | TGCGCCAGCAGCCCTGGGGTCCCCGCCCTCAGCTACACCTTC | CASSPGVPALSYTF
TRBJ1-1 | TRBV6-5 | few | . | TGTGCCAGCCTTAGACAGTACGACACTGAAGCTTTCTTT | CASLRQYDTEAFF
TRBJ2-7 | TRBV15 | . | . | TGTGCCACCAGCAGAGATAAGGGACGCAGCTACGAGCAGTACTTC | CATSRDKGRSYEQYF
TRBJ1-4 | TRBV4-2 | once | . | TGTGCCAGCAGCCAAGGCCCAGTACAGGGTAATGAAAAACTGTTTTTT | CASSQGPVQGNEKLFF
TRBJ1-2 | TRBV30 | . | . | TGTGCCGGAGGGGCAGGGGTTGTTGGCTACACCTTC | CAGGAGVVGYTF
TRBJ1-5 | TRBV6-4 | . | . | TGTGCCAGCAGTAGGGGGGGATTCGATCAGCCCCAGCATTTT | CASSRGGFDQPQHF
TRBJ2-1 | TRBV7-2 | . | . | TGTGCCAGCACCCCGGCGATTGGCCCCAATGAGCAGTTCTTC | CASTPAIGPNEQFF
TRBJ2-5 | TRBV7-9 | few | . | TGTGCCAGCAGCTTCCCTCTGGGCCGACCGATACAAGAGACCCAGTACTTC | CASSFPLGRPIQETQYF
TRBJ2-2 | TRBV5-1 | . | . | TGCGCCAGCAGCTTGGCGTCTTGGAACACCGGGGAGCTGTTTTTT | CASSLASWNTGELFF
TRBJ2-1 | TRBV28 | . | TRBD2 | TGTGCCAGCAGTTTACGGCGGGGGAGCTCCTACAATGAGCAGTTCTTC | CASSLRRGSSYNEQFF
TRBJ2-7 | TRBV6-1 | . | . | TGTGCCAGCATCCGGGGGTCCTACGAGCAGTACTTC | CASIRGSYEQYF
TRBJ1-2 | TRBV6-6 | . | . | TGTGCCAGCAGTTATCACAGGGAGGTCCCTAACTATGGCTACACCTTC | CASSYHREVPNYGYTF
TRBJ1-1 | TRBV7-8 | once | TRBD1 | TGTGCCAGCAGCAAAGCCGGGGACAGGGAAGCTGAAGCTTTCTTT | CASSKAGDREAEAFF
TRBJ2-7 | TRBV5-1 | . | . | TGCGCCAGCAGCTTGATTCCGGGCGCGTCCTACGAGCAGTACTTC | CASSLIPGASYEQYF
TRBJ2-4 | TRBV6-5 | . | . | TGTGCCACCCACCCGGGGGCCAAAAACATTCAGTACTTC | CATHPGAKNIQYF
TRBJ1-5 | TRBV5-4 | . | . | TGTGCCAGCAGCAACGGGGGGAGACACGTCCCCTTCATAAATCAGCCCCAGCATTTT | CASSNGGRHVPFINQPQHF
TRBJ1-5 | TRBV7-2 | . | . | TGTGCCAGCAGCTTAGAGTTTGGCAGCAATCAGCCCCAGCATTTT | CASSLEFGSNQPQHF
TRBJ2-7 | TRBV6-5 | . | TRBD1 | TGTGCCAGCGCCGAACCCGGGACAGGCACTTACGAGCAGTACTTC | CASAEPGTGTYEQYF